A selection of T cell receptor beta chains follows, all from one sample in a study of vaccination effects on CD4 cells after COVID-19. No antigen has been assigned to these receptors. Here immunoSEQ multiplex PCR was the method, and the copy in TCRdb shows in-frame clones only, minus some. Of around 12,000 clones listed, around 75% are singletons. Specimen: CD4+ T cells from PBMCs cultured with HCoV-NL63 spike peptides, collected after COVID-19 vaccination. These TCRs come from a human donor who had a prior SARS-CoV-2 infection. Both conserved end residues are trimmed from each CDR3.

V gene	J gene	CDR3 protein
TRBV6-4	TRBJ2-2	ARYAMVYGELF
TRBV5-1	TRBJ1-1	ASSWRQPNTEAF
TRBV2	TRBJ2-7	ASSEGGHEQY
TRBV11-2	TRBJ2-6	ASTLFGGANVLT
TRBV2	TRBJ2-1	ASSADLGGPGYNEQF
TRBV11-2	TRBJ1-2	ASSLEPAGDFGYT
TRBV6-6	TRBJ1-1	ASIGRQEGNTEAF
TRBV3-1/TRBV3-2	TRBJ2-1	ASSQDPSGSSYNEQF
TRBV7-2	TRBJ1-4	ASSSGTANEKLF
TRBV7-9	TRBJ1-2	ASSLDLYGYT
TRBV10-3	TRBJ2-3	AARDTDTDTQY
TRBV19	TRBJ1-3	ASTNQPERTGTSGNTIY
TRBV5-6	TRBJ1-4	ASSYTRDRGEKLF
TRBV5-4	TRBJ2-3	ASSRLDSSGTDTQY
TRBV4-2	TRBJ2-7	ASSQGGGLAGEVYEQY
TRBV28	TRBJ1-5	ASSSFQPQH
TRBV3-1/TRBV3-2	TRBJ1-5	ASSHLGGNQPQH
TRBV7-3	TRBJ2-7	ASSSTPGTYYEQY
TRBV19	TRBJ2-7	ASSTAGTSGISPPYEQY
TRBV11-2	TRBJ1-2	ASSLDGQNGGYT
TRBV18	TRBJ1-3	ASSPAGNTIY
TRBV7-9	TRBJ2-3	ASSSYFDTQY
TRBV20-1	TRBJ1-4	SASWRTTNEKLF
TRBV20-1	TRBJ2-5	SATHGETQY
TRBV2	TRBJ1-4	ASTRRRFATNEKLF
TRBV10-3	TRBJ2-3	ASGGGHTDTQY
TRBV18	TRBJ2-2	ASSPATGELF
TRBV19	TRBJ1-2	ASSPQAANYGYT
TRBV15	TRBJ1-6	ATSRAGTLNSPLH
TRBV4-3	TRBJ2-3	ASSQDYVGGQDTQY
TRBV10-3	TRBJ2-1	AITSGGAWEQF
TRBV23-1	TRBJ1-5	ASSQCVSGNQPQH
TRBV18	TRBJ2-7	ASSPLRTGTYEQY
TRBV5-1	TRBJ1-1	ASSLGYRFDTEAF
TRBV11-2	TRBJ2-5	ASSLGEGLRQETQY
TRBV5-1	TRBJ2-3	ASSLFQGAGMSSTDTQY
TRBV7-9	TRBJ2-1	ASSRVDSRVLGEQF
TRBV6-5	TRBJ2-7	ASRKRATYEQY
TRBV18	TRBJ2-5	ASSPFASETQY
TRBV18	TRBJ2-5	ASSPSRPGGYQETQY
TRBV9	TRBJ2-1	ASSESSGTYNEQF
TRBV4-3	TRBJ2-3	ASSQDSDTQY
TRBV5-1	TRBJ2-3	ASSLFSGLAGGYNTDTQY
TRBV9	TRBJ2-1	ASSVGGWGSYNEQF
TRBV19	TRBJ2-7	ASSIQSAGSYEQY
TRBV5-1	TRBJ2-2	ASSLKGNTGELF
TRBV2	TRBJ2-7	ASTLAGTLSYEQY
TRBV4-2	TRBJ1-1	ASSQVGNRGLSEAF
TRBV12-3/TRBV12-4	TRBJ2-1	ASFRQGYNEQF
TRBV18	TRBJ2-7	ASSPSSQGAYEQY
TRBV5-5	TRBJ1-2	ASSLAGTGIGTYGYT
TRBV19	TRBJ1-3	ASSITAKSGNTIY
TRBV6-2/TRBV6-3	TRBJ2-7	ASSYPTGVGSYEQY
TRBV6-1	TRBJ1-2	ASSDWTGDGYT
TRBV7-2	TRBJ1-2	ASSSIEANYGYT
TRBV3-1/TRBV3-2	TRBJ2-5	ASRTEETQY
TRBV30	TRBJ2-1	AWSVPYNEQF
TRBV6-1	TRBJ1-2	ASSEVGYT
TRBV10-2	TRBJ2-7	ASSEYEQY
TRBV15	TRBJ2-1	ATSLGVSYNEQF